This T cell receptor (beta chain) derives from a study of T cells after yellow fever vaccination (dated by TCRdb to about 2019). About the study as a whole: Libraries from fractions with low cell numbers were prepared with the SMART-Seq v4 Ultra Low Input RNA kit. To track T-cell clones before and after primary and booster YFV17D yellow fever vaccination, bulk TCR alpha and beta repertoires were sequenced longitudinally. The cohort comprised two healthy male donors, one aged 18 to 30 and one aged 30 to 40 years. Blood was drawn at multiple timepoints before and after primary and secondary immunization, with bulk PBMC replicates and cell subsets isolated.

Synthesis of TCR cDNA relied on 5'RACE template switching, a step that introduced a universal primer site along with unique molecular identifiers. cDNA synthesis was primed from both the TCR alpha and TCR beta constant segments. Library amplification involved two PCR steps, and the second step added sample barcodes and sequencing adapters. Sequencing of libraries was performed on Illumina HiSeq 2500 (2x100 bp) or NovaSeq (2x150 bp). The published analysis was carried out like this. MIGEC handled demultiplexing of reads and collapsing into UMI consensus sequences, while MiXCR performed V(D)J alignment. Using edgeR on replicate PBMC samples, clonotypes were called vaccine-responding if FDR was below 0.01 and the log2 fold change was above 5 up to day 15. Each bulk clonotype was labeled CD4 or CD8 based on which sequenced repertoire, CD4 or CD8, contained the clonotype at higher abundance. Starting from the raw public reads, TCRdb applied fastp trimming at Q25, assembled clones with MiXCR and retained in-frame beta chains. Every CDR3 protein is listed once, alongside the most common genes and DNA of its rows. The V and J calls reflect TCRdb's pipeline rather than the authors' work. This sample holds about 58,000 distinct CDR3 sequences; roughly 6.9% were observed only once. The ten largest clones add up to approximately 37% of the sample.

This clonotype was detected ten times or more. This clone's antigen is unknown. Nothing much larger sits one base from this clone, and base qualities are not available. General conclusions and limits of the study: A small fraction of clonotypes appeared in both the CD4 and CD8 compartments, likely as a result of convergent recombination. Computational filtering was required because FACS-sorted repertoires could contain abundant contaminating clonotypes from the bulk population. The secondary T-cell response was weaker than the primary response but faster, peaking on day 5 instead of day 15. Because the study included only two donors, the extent to which the findings can be generalized is limited. After the booster, most of the clones that had expanded following primary vaccination were detected again (96% of CD4 and around 88% of CD8), which suggests that memory was broadly maintained.

Reading the germline V gene gives CDR1 SQVTM and CDR2 ANQGSEA. The CDR3 measures 15 amino acids from cysteine to phenylalanine. The entry retains the CDR3 DNA only, 45 bases that are in frame from base 1. V and J lose 4 bases and 2 bases, and a span of 17 bases separates them. The label giving this sample's treatment or condition can be read as: live attenuated yellow fever vaccine strain. A standard Ficoll-Paque protocol was used to isolate PBMCs from peripheral blood. Dynabeads CD4 and CD8 positive selection kits were used to isolate the CD4 and CD8 T-cell fractions. RNA was extracted with TriZol from bulk PBMCs, CD4 and CD8 fractions, and dextramer-positive and dextramer-negative fractions.

The receptor comes from a man aged 18 to 35 who received the YFV17D yellow fever vaccine. The sample was CD8+ T cells sorted from PBMCs, taken on the day of the first yellow fever vaccination. The chain couples TRBV29-1 to TRBJ2-5; the D gene assignment is ambiguous. At the DNA level, the sequence is TGCAGCGTTGTTCCGCACAGTAACATTCAAGAGACCCAGTACTTC. This yields the protein CSVVPHSNIQETQYF. Where the CDR3 stops, the reference TRBV29-1 and TRBJ2-5 genes take over; the full variable domain is SAVISQKPSRDICQRGTSLTIQCQVDSQVTMMFWYRQQPGQSLTLIATANQGSEATYESGFVIDKFPISRPNLTFSTLTVSNMSPEDSSIYLCSVVPHSNIQETQYFGPGTRLLVL.